This entry features one T cell receptor (beta chain) sequence. Its specificity is not known. The sample comes from a study of cytomegalovirus exposure and HLA in healthy donors. Findings and caveats of the study: An apparent linkage of common viral pathogens to several of the most significant clusters emerged in a later analysis.

The CDR3 spans 17 residues. The V gene end was trimmed by 3 bases and the J gene end by 3 bases; junction bases not matched to a gene: 14. Germline loops: CDR1 SGHDT, CDR2 YYEEEE. PCR employed 60 Vbeta and 13 Jbeta primers. TCRdb's copy holds only in-frame clones and misses some; the assay was immunoSEQ multiplex PCR. This sample carries about 140,000 clones, 76% of them seen once, and the ten largest clones take over 1.5%. The rearrangement joins TRBV5-6 to TRBJ2-7; 8 positions match TRBD2. The clonotype was recovered from a middle-aged man in good health and CMV-seronegative. The sequencing input was PBMCs. CDR3 residues: CASSWGASGRMDYEQYF. The DNA of the CDR3 is TGTGCCAGCAGCTGGGGGGCAAGCGGGAGAATGGACTACGAGCAGTACTTC.